One sample yielded the 21 T cell receptor beta chains listed below, sequenced in a study of blood T cell repertoires in COVID-19. Libraries were prepared by immunoSEQ multiplex PCR; TCRdb keeps only in-frame clonotypes and omits some of them. The table has over 150,000 clones, approximately 81% seen once. The specimen was peripheral blood. The receptors stem from a woman over 75 with active or convalescent COVID-19.

This chain uses TRBV7-8 with TRBJ1-2, with 7 bases aligning to TRBD1. CDR1 and CDR2 (germline): SGHVS, FQNEAQ. CDR3 length equals 13 residues. Trimming at V came to 5 bases and at J to 8 bases, leaving 8 bases not matched to a gene. CDR3: CASSLRDRRGYTF. DNA for the CDR3: TGTGCCAGCAGCCTCCGGGACAGAAGGGGCTACACCTTC.

The chain is built from TRBV10-2 and TRBJ2-6, with 7 bases that match TRBD1. J lost 0 bases, V lost 7 bases, and 21 bases had no gene match. This CDR3 spans 21 amino acids. Germline V gene data show CDR1 as WSHSY and CDR2 as SAAADI. The CDR3 bases are TGCGCCAGCACCGGACAGGCGGATCTCGTAGGGACGCGCTCTGGGGCCAACGTCCTGACTTTC. Translation gives CASTGQADLVGTRSGANVLTF.

This clone was counted between two and nine times. The chain carries TRBV5-1 and TRBJ1-6, with D possibly being TRBD1 (6 bases). Trimming took off 2 bases at V and 5 bases at J, with 8 bases between the two ends. The CDR3 totals 14 residues. Germline CDR1 is SGHRS and CDR2 is YFSETQ. CDR3: CASSFRTDNSPLHF. The CDR3 coding sequence is TGCGCCAGCAGCTTTAGGACAGATAATTCACCCCTCCACTTT.

This clone appeared a few times. V and J are TRBV7-8 and TRBJ1-1, with TRBD1 identical over 7 bases. The V segment lost 5 bases and the J segment 5 bases; nucleotides outside the gene matches: 5. The CDR3 sequence is 13 residues long. Germline-derived CDR1 and CDR2 are SGHVS and FQNEAQ. In nucleotides, the CDR3 is TGTGCCAGCAGCAGGGACAGACCGACTGAAGCTTTCTTT. This codes for CASSRDRPTEAFF.

This chain joins TRBV10-1 and TRBJ1-1, with unresolved D. Looked up from germline, CDR1 is WNHNN and CDR2 is SYGVQD (reference sequence). V lost 0 bases to trimming and J lost 0 bases, with 11 bases between them. This CDR3 contains 16 residues. CDR3 region: CASSESREIMNTEAFF. In DNA form, the CDR3 reads TGCGCCAGCAGTGAGTCGCGGGAGATCATGAACACTGAAGCTTTCTTT.

The chain combines TRBV28 with TRBJ2-7, with a possible D match to TRBD2 (6 bases). The V end lost 4 bases, the J end lost 7 bases, and 23 bases lay between the germline ends. Germline CDR1 and CDR2: MDHEN and SYDVKM. This CDR3 is built from 16 residues. This chain's CDR3 is CASSSTDARSRGEQYF. Written as DNA, the CDR3 is TGTGCCAGCAGTTCGACGGATGCTAGATCTCGGGGGGAGCAGTACTTC.

This chain links TRBV5-4 with TRBJ1-1; 8 nucleotides align to TRBD1. Losses at the gene ends were 1 base for V and 3 bases for J; bases not matched to a gene: 11. The CDR3 is 17 amino acids. Looked up from germline, CDR1 is SGHNT and CDR2 is YYREEE (reference sequence). In DNA, the CDR3 is TGTGCCAGCAGCTTGTTAGGCAGGGGGCGATGGGACACTGAAGCTTTCTTT. Amino acids: CASSLLGRGRWDTEAFF.

The chain combines TRBV5-1 with TRBJ1-2; 9 bases are shared with TRBD1. Germline V gene data show CDR1 as SGHRS and CDR2 as YFSETQ. With 4 bases clipped from V and 6 bases from J, the junction kept 13 bases outside the gene matches. CDR3 length: 16 amino acids. For the CDR3, the DNA is TGCGCCAGCAGCCCCCGGGGACAGGGTAACAGGAATGGCTACACCTTC. It codes for CASSPRGQGNRNGYTF.

Here the CDR3 DNA reads TGTGCCAGCAGGACGGGTACCTATAATTCACCCCTCCACTTT. This encodes CASRTGTYNSPLHF. The chain employs TRBV2 and TRBJ1-6; D unresolved. The germline V gene encodes CDR1 SNHLY and CDR2 FYNNEI. The CDR3 contains 14 residues. V dropped 6 bases and J dropped 2 bases, with 8 bases sitting between them.

The chain recombines TRBV10-1 with TRBJ1-1; no firm D call. The CDR3 length is 12 residues. Germline V CDR1 and CDR2: WNHNN, SYGVQD (reference sequence). V was shortened by 0 bases and J by 4 bases, with 3 bases between the two germline ends. DNA of the CDR3: TGCGCCAGCAGTGAGTCCGGCACTGAAGCTTTCTTT. Encoded protein: CASSESGTEAFF.

Concerning this clone: Other nucleotide sequences from this sample produce the same CDR3. J is TRBJ2-3 and V is TRBV7-9, with D tentatively TRBD2 (6 bases). The germline CDR1 and CDR2 sequences are SEHNR and FQNEAQ (reference sequence). V lost 5 bases and J 0 bases, leaving 9 bases between the germline ends. This CDR3 has 14 residues. In DNA, the CDR3 is TGTGCCAGCAGCCATAGCGGTAGCACAGATACGCAGTATTTT. Its translation: CASSHSGSTDTQYF.

The chain couples TRBV3-1 (or the pseudogene TRBV3-2) to TRBJ2-3, with TRBD2 identical over 7 bases. Germline V gene sequence: CDR1 LGHDT, CDR2 YNNKEL (reference sequence). This CDR3 comprises 14 residues. V shed 3 bases, J shed 3 bases, and the junction held 3 bases outside the gene matches. The CDR3 nucleotides are TGTGCCAGCAGCCAGCTAGCGGCGACAGATACGCAGTATTTT. Residues: CASSQLAATDTQYF.

V is TRBV5-6 and J is TRBJ2-2; 7 positions match TRBD1. The junction had 6 bases not matched to a gene; V was cut back by 4 bases and J by 0 bases. The CDR3 runs to 16 residues. The germline V gene has CDR1 SGHDT and CDR2 YYEEEE. The CDR3 coding sequence is TGTGCCAGCAGCAACACCGGGACAGCGAACACCGGGGAGCTGTTTTTT. Its protein product is CASSNTGTANTGELFF. Combining the CDR3 with reference TRBV5-6 and TRBJ2-2 gives the whole variable domain DAGVTQSPTHLIKTRGQQVTLRCSPKSGHDTVSWYQQALGQGPQFIFQYYEEEERQRGNFPDRFSGHQFPNYSSELNVNALLLGDSALYLCASSNTGTANTGELFFGEGSRLTVL.

This chain joins TRBV29-1 and TRBJ2-1; D perhaps matches TRBD2 (6 bases). The germline CDR1 and CDR2 sequences are SQVTM and ANQGSEA. The CDR3 totals 14 residues. Trimming removed 3 bases at V and 5 bases at J, with 14 bases between. CDR3 in DNA: TGCAGCGTTGAGGGGGGAGACCAGAACAATGAGCAGTTCTTC. This translates into CSVEGGDQNNEQFF.

This rearrangement joins TRBV27 to TRBJ1-4; 9 bases map to TRBD1. The V and J ends lost 6 bases and 4 bases, in that order; junction bases with no gene match: 15. Germline lookup yields CDR1 MNHEY and CDR2 SMNVEV (reference sequence). CDR3 length: 18 residues. The CDR3 coding sequence is TGTGCCAGCAGCAAACAGGGGGCGCTTTGGTTCGGTAATGAAAAACTGTTTTTT. Translation gives CASSKQGALWFGNEKLFF.

This sequence joins TRBV5-1 and TRBJ2-3, with TRBD2 matching over 8 bases. V was pared by 0 bases and J by 4 bases, with 10 bases of the junction left unmatched. In germline, CDR1 is SGHRS, CDR2 YFSETQ. This CDR3 is 17 amino acids long. Here the CDR3 DNA reads TGCGCCAGCAGCTTGGGGGCGGGAGGTCCCCTCCCAGATACGCAGTATTTT. Its protein is CASSLGAGGPLPDTQYF. Full variable domain (rest looked up from reference TRBV5-1 and TRBJ2-3): KAGVTQTPRYLIKTRGQQVTLSCSPISGHRSVSWYQQTPGQGLQFLFEYFSETQRNKGNFPGRFSGRQFSNSRSEMNVSTLELGDSALYLCASSLGAGGPLPDTQYFGPGTRLTVL.

The chain is built from TRBV29-1 and TRBJ2-7; 8 bases are shared with TRBD1. The germline V gene encodes CDR1 SQVTM and CDR2 ANQGSEA. With 4 bases clipped from V and 0 bases from J, the junction kept 5 bases outside the gene matches. CDR3 length: 14 residues. The CDR3 here is CSVGPTGGSYEQYF. The DNA for the CDR3 is TGCAGCGTTGGCCCTACAGGGGGCTCCTACGAGCAGTACTTC.

This chain uses TRBV5-1 with TRBJ1-5; D gene unclear. Germline V CDR1 and CDR2: SGHRS, YFSETQ. This CDR3 spans 14 amino acids. Between the trimmed V and J ends, which lost 7 bases and 3 bases, there was a span of 14 bases. The CDR3 DNA reads TGCGCCAGCTCCTACGGGAATCTCAATCAGCCCCAGCATTTT. This translates into CASSYGNLNQPQHF.

The chain uses TRBV27 and TRBJ2-3; 7 bases map to TRBD1. The CDR3 contains 18 residues. J was trimmed by 3 bases and V by 3 bases; bases with no gene match: 15. The germline gives CDR1 MNHEY, CDR2 SMNVEV (reference sequence). Here the CDR3 DNA reads TGTGCCAGCAGTTTTCCAGGGGGTGGCATATCGAGTACAGATACGCAGTATTTT. Translated: CASSFPGGGISSTDTQYF.

This clone was counted only a few times. V gene TRBV5-6 combines with J gene TRBJ2-1; TRBD1 agrees at 7 bases. CDR1 is SGHDT, CDR2 YYEEEE, per germline. Germline trimming cut 2 bases from V and 0 bases from J; bases unmatched to any gene: 11. The CDR3 has 18 residues. The CDR3, as DNA: TGTGCCAGCAGCTTCACGGTGGGGGACAGTATCTCCTACAATGAGCAGTTCTTC. It yields the protein CASSFTVGDSISYNEQFF. Using reference TRBV5-6 and TRBJ2-1 for the parts outside the CDR3, the full variable domain is DAGVTQSPTHLIKTRGQQVTLRCSPKSGHDTVSWYQQALGQGPQFIFQYYEEEERQRGNFPDRFSGHQFPNYSSELNVNALLLGDSALYLCASSFTVGDSISYNEQFFGPGTRLTVL.

The chain carries TRBV29-1 and TRBJ1-1; possible D gene TRBD1, 5 bases. The CDR3 contains 11 residues. CDR1 and CDR2 (germline): SQVTM, ANQGSEA. V was shortened by 5 bases and J by 4 bases, with 8 bases between the two germline ends. CDR3 amino acids: CSVLGGTEAFF. CDR3 DNA: TGCAGCGTTCTGGGGGGCACTGAAGCTTTCTTT.